This TCR beta chain comes out of a study of T-cell reconstitution after alpha-beta-depleted transplantation in children. Comments on this clonotype: No antigen is known for it.

The CDR3 covers 16 residues. Looked up from germline, CDR1 is ENHRY and CDR2 is SYGVKD. Losses at the gene ends were 6 bases for V and 4 bases for J; bases not matched to a gene: 6. Unique molecular identifiers were used in preparing the TCRbeta library. TCRdb re-derived calls from the PCR reads in MiXCR, one entry per CDR3 protein. The sample gives more than 200,000 distinct CDR3 sequences, about 8.4% of which show up once; 35% to 40% is in the top ten. Study-level points and caveats: T cells produced anew were the main source of T-cell counts and diversity one year after transplant.

The sequencing here drew on PBMCs, mostly from graft donor cells, taken 360 days after TCRalphabeta/CD19-depleted stem cell transplant. This clonotype originated in a male patient aged 2 to 9 who had a stem cell transplant for acute myeloid leukemia, so the T cells may come from the graft donor. The chain combines TRBV10-3 with TRBJ2-3; 14 bases agree with TRBD2. CDR3 in amino acids: CAISGTSGSRSDTQYF. Written as DNA, the CDR3 is TGTGCCATCAGCGGGACTAGCGGGAGTCGGTCAGATACGCAGTATTTT.